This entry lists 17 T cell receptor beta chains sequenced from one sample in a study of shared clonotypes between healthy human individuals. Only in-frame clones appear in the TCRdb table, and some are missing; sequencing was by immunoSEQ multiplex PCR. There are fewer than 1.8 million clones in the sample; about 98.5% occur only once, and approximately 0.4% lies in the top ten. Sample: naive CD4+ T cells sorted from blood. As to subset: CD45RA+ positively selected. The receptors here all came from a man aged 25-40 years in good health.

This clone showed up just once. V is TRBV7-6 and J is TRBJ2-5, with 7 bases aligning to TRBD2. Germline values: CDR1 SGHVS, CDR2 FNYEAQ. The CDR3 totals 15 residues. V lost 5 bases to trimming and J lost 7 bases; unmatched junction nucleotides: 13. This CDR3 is CASSASGSLDGTQYF. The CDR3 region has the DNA TGTGCCAGCAGCGCTAGCGGTTCCTTGGACGGGACCCAGTACTTC.

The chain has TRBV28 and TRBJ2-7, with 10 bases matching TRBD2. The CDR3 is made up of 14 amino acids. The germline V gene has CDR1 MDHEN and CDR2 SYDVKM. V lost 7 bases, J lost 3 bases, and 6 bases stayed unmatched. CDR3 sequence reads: CASTTGTSVYEQYF. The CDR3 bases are TGTGCCAGCACTACCGGGACTAGCGTCTACGAGCAGTACTTC.

The CDR3 nucleotides read TGCGCCAGCAGCACGTTAGCGGCAGACACAGATACGCAGTATTTT. This codes for CASSTLAADTDTQYF. This chain links TRBV5-1 with TRBJ2-3; D perhaps matches TRBD2 (6 bases). CDR1 is SGHRS, CDR2 YFSETQ, per germline. V was trimmed by 4 bases and J by 2 bases, leaving 14 bases between them. The CDR3 covers 15 residues.

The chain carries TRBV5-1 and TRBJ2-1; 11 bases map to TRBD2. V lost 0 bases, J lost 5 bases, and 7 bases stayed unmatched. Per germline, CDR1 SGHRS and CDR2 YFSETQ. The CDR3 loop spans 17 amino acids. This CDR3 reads CASSLALTSGNDNEQFF. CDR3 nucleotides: TGCGCCAGCAGCTTGGCCCTGACTAGCGGGAATGACAATGAGCAGTTCTTC. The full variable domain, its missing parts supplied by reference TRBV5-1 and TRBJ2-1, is KAGVTQTPRYLIKTRGQQVTLSCSPISGHRSVSWYQQTPGQGLQFLFEYFSETQRNKGNFPGRFSGRQFSNSRSEMNVSTLELGDSALYLCASSLALTSGNDNEQFFGPGTRLTVL.

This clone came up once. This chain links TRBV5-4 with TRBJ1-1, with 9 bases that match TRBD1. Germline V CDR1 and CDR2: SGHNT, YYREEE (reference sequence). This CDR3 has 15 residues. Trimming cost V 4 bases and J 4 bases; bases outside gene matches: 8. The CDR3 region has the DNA TGTGCCAGCAGCGGACTGGGACAGGGCAGCACTGAAGCTTTCTTT. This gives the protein CASSGLGQGSTEAFF.

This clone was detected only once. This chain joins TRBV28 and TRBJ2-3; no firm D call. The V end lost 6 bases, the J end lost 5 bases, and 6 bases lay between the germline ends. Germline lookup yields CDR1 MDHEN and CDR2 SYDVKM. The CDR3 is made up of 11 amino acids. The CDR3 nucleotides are TGTGCCAGCAGAAAGAGAGATACGCAGTATTTT. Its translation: CASRKRDTQYF.

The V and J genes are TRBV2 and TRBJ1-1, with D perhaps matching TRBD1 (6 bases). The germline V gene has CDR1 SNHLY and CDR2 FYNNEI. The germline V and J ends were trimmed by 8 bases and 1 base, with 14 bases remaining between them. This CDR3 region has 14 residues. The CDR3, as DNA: TGTGCCAGCCTGAACAGGGAGGCGAACACTGAAGCTTTCTTT. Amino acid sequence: CASLNREANTEAFF.

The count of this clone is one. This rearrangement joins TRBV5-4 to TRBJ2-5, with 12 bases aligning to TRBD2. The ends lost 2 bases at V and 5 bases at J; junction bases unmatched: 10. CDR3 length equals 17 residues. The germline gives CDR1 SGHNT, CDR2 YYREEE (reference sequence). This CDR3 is CASSFGLAGHGPETQYF. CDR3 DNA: TGTGCCAGCAGCTTCGGACTAGCGGGACACGGGCCCGAGACCCAGTACTTC.

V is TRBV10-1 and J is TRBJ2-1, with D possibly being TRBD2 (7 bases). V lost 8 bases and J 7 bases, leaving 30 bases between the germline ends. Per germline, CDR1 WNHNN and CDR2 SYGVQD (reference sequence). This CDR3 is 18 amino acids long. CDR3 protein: CASGTGKGEGLSVNEQFF. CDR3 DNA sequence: TGCGCCAGCGGTACAGGGAAGGGGGAGGGACTATCGGTGAATGAGCAGTTCTTC.

CDR3 in DNA: TGTGCCAGCTCACCAGGGACAGGGTTGATTTTGGGGACCCAGTACTTC. Its translation: CASSPGTGLILGTQYF. The rearrangement joins TRBV18 to TRBJ2-5; 9 nucleotides align to TRBD1. The CDR3 runs 16 residues. The V gene's germline CDR1 is KGHSH and CDR2 LQKENI. V lost 2 bases, J lost 7 bases, and 11 bases stayed unmatched.

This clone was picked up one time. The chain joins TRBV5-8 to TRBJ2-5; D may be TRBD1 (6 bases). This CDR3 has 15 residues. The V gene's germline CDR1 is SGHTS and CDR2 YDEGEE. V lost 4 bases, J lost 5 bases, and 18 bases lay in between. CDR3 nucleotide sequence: TGTGCCAGCAGCCACGAACAGGGTAGTAAGGAGACCCAGTACTTC. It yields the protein CASSHEQGSKETQYF.

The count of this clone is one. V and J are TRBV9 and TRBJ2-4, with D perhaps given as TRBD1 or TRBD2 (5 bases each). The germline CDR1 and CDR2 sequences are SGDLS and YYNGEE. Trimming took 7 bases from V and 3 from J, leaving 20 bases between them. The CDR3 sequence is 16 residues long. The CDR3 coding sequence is TGTGCCAGCGCCACGGGCCACCGTGGGGGCAAAAACATTCAGTACTTC. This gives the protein CASATGHRGGKNIQYF.

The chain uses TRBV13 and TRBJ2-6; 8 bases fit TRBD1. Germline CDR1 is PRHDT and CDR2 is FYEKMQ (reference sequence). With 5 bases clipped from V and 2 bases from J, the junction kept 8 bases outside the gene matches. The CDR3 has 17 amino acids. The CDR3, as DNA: TGTGCCAGCAGCCAGGTGGCAGGGGGCACTGGGGCCAACGTCCTGACTTTC. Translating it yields CASSQVAGGTGANVLTF. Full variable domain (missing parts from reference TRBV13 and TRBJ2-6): AAGVIQSPRHLIKEKRETATLKCYPIPRHDTVYWYQQGPGQDPQFLISFYEKMQSDKGSIPDRFSAQQFSDYHSELNMSSLELGDSALYFCASSQVAGGTGANVLTFGAGSRLTVL.

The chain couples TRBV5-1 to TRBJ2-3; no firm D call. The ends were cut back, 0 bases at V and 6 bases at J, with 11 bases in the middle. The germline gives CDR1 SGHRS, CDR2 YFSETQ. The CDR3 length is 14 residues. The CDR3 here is CASSLDVGSDTQYF. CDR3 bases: TGCGCCAGCAGCTTGGACGTAGGAAGCGATACGCAGTATTTT.

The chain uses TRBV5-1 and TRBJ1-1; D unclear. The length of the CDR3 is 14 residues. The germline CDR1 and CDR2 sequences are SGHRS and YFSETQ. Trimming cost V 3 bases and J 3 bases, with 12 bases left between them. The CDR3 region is CASSSDPRDTEAFF. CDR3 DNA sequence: TGCGCCAGCAGCTCGGACCCACGAGACACTGAAGCTTTCTTT.

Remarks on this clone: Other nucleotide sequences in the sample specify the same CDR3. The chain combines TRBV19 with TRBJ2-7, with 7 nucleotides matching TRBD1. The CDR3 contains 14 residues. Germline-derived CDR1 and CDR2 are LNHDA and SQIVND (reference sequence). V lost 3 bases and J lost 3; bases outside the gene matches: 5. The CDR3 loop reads CASSIRTGGYEQYF. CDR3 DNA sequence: TGTGCCAGTAGTATTCGGACAGGCGGCTACGAGCAGTACTTC.

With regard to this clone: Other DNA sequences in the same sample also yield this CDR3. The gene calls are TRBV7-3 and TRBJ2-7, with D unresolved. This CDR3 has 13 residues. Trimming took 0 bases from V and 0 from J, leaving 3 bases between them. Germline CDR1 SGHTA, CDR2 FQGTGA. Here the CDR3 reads CASSLTSSYEQYF. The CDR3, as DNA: TGTGCCAGCAGCTTAACTAGCTCCTACGAGCAGTACTTC.